This T cell receptor (beta chain) was found in a study of blood T cells in healthy people across ages. A few counts support this clonotype. V was trimmed by 5 bases and J by 0 bases, leaving 15 bases between them. CDR3 length: 16 amino acids. Germline-derived CDR1 and CDR2 are SGHRS and YFSETQ. Primed by a sample-barcoded 5' primer and a J-beta primer mix, a second PCR proceeded for roughly 7 to 12 cycles. TCRdb used MiXCR to reprocess the 5' RACE reads, holding one entry per CDR3 protein. Among hundreds of thousands of distinct CDR3 sequences listed, around 45% were seen once. The rearrangement joins TRBV5-1 to TRBJ2-1; maybe TRBD1 (5 bases). The clonotype was recovered from a woman in her sixties or seventies in good health. Sample: blood. The CDR3 nucleotides are TGCGCCAGCAGTACCGCACAGGCGCGCTCCTACAATGAGCAGTTCTTC. It is translated as CASSTAQARSYNEQFF.